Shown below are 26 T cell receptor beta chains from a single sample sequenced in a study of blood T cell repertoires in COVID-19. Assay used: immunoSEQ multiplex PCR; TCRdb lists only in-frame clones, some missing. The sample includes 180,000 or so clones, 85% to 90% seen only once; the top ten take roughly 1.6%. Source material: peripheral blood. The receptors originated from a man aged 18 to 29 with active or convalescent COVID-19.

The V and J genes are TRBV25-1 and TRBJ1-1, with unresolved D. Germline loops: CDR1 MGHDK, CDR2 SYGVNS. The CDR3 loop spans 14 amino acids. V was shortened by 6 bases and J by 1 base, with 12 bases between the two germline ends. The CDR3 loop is CASSPTNTNTEAFF. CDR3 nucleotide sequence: TGTGCCAGCAGCCCCACAAATACGAACACTGAAGCTTTCTTT. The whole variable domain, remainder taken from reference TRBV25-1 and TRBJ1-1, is EADIYQTPRYLVIGTGKKITLECSQTMGHDKMYWYQQDPGMELHLIHYSYGVNSTEKGDLSSESTVSRIRTEHFPLTLESARPSHTSQYLCASSPTNTNTEAFFGQGTRLTVV.

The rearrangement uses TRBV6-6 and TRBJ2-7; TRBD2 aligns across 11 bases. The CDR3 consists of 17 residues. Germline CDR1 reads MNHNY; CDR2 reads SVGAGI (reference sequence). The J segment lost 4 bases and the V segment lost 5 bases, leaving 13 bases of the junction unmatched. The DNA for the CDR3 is TGTGCCAGCAGTCATGGGACTAGCGGAGCTACCGGGTACGAGCAGTACTTC. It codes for CASSHGTSGATGYEQYF.

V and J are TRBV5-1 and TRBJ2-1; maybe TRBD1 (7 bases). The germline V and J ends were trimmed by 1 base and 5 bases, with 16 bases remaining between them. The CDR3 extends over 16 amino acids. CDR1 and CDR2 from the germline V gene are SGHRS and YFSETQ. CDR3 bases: TGCGCCAGCAGCTTGAGGGCGGGACAGAATAACAATGAGCAGTTCTTC. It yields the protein CASSLRAGQNNNEQFF.

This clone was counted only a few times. This CDR3 is CASSWTSVRDEQFF. Here the CDR3 DNA reads TGTGCCAGCAGTTGGACTAGCGTGAGAGATGAGCAGTTCTTC. This sequence joins TRBV25-1 and TRBJ2-1, with TRBD2 matching 9 bases. CDR1 MGHDK and CDR2 SYGVNS come from the germline V gene. The CDR3 sequence is 14 residues long. Trimming removed 5 bases from V and 8 bases from J; junction bases left unmatched: 7.

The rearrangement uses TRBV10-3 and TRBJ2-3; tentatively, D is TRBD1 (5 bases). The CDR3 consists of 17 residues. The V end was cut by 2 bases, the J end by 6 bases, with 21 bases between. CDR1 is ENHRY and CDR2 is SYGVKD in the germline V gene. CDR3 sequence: CAISEQGTQVFSDTQYF. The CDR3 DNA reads TGTGCCATCAGTGAGCAGGGTACCCAAGTCTTTTCGGATACGCAGTATTTT.

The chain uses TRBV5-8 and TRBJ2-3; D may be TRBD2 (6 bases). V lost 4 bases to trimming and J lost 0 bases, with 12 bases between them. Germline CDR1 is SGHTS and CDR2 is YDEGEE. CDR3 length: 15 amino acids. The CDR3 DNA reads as TGTGCCAGCAGCCGGGACTCGCTAAGCACAGATACGCAGTATTTT. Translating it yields CASSRDSLSTDTQYF.

CDR3 loop: CASSDRDRGSADTQYF. DNA of the CDR3: TGTGCCAGCAGTGACCGGGACAGGGGATCTGCAGATACGCAGTATTTT. The chain uses TRBV27 and TRBJ2-3; 10 bases align to TRBD1. Germline V gene data show CDR1 as MNHEY and CDR2 as SMNVEV (reference sequence). With V trimmed by 5 bases and J by 4 bases, 9 bases remained unmatched. The CDR3 consists of 16 residues.

The CDR3 region has the DNA TGCGCCAGCAGCGCGGACAGGATAGGCACTGAAGCTTTCTTT. Translation gives CASSADRIGTEAFF. The chain carries TRBV5-1 and TRBJ1-1, with TRBD1 identical over 7 bases. Germline loops: CDR1 SGHRS, CDR2 YFSETQ. The CDR3 totals 14 residues. V lost 4 bases and J lost 4; bases outside the gene matches: 7.

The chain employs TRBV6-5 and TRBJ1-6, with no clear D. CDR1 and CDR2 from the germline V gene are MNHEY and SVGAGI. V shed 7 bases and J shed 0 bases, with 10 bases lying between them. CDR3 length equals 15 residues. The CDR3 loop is CASKDWSSYNSPLHF. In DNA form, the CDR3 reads TGTGCCAGCAAGGATTGGAGCTCCTATAATTCACCCCTCCACTTT.

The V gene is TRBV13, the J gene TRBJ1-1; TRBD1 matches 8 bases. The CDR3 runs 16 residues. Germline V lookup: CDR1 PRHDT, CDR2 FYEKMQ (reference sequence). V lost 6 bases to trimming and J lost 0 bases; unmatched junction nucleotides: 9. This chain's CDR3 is CASSSDRGGLNTEAFF. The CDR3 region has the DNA TGTGCCAGCAGTTCCGACAGGGGAGGATTGAACACTGAAGCTTTCTTT.

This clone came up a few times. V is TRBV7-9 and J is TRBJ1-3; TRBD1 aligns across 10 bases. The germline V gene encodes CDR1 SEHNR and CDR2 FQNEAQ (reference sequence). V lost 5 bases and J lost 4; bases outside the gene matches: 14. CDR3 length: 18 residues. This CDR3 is CASSQIKWDRGTGNTIYF. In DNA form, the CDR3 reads TGTGCCAGCAGCCAGATTAAATGGGACAGGGGAACGGGAAACACCATATATTTT.

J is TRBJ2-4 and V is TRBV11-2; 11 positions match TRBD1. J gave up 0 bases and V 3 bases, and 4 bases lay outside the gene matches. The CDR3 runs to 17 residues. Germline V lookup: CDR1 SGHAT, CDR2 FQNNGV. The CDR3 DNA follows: TGTGCCAGCAGCTTGGGACAGGGGGGAAGAGCCAAAAACATTCAGTACTTC. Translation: CASSLGQGGRAKNIQYF.

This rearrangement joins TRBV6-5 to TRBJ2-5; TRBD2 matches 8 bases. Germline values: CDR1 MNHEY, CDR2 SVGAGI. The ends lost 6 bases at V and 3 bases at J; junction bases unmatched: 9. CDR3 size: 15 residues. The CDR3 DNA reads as TGTGCCAGCAGAGATTCGGGACTAGTCAAAGAGACCCAGTACTTC. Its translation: CASRDSGLVKETQYF.

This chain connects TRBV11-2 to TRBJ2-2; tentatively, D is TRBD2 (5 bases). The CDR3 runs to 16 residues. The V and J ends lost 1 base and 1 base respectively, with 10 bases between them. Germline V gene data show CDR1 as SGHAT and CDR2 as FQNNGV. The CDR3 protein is CASSLGTSLNTGELFF. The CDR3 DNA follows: TGTGCCAGCAGCTTAGGGACTTCGCTGAACACCGGGGAGCTGTTTTTT.

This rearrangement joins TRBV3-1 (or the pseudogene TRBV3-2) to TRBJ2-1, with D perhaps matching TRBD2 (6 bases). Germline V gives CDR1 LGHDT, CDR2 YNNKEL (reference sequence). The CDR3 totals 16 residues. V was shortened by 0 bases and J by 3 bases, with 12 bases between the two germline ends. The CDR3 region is CASSQEWGGVYNEQFF. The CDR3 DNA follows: TGTGCCAGCAGCCAAGAGTGGGGCGGGGTCTACAATGAGCAGTTCTTC.

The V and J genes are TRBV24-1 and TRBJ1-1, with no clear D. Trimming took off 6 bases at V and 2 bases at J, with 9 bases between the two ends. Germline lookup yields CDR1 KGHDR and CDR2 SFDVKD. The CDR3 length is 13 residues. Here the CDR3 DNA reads TGTGCCACCAGTTCGGGGTTTAACACTGAAGCTTTCTTT. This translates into CATSSGFNTEAFF.

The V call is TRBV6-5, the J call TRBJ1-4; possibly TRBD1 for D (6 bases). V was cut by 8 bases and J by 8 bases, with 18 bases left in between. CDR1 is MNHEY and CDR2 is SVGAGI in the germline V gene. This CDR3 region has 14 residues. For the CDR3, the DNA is TGTGCCAGCTCGAAAAAACAGGGTGTGGAAAAACTGTTTTTT. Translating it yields CASSKKQGVEKLFF.

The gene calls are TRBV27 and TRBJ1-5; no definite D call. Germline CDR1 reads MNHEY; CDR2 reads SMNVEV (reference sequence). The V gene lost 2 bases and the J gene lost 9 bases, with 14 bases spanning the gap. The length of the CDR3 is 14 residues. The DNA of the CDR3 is TGTGCCAGCAGTTTAGCGGGAAGGGATTCGCCCCAGCATTTT. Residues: CASSLAGRDSPQHF.

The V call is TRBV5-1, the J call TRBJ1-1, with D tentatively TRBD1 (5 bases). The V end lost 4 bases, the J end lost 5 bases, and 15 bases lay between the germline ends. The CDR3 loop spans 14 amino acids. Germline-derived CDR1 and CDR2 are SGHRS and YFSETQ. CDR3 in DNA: TGCGCCAGCAGCGGTACGAACGGGGGAACTGAAGCTTTCTTT. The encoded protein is CASSGTNGGTEAFF.

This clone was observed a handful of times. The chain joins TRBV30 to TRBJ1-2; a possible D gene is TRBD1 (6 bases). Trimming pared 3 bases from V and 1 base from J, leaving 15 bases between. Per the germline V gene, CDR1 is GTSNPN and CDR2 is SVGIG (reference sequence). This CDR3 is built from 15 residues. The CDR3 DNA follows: TGTGCCTGGAGGGAAAGGACAGTGGATAACTATGGCTACACCTTC. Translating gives CAWRERTVDNYGYTF.

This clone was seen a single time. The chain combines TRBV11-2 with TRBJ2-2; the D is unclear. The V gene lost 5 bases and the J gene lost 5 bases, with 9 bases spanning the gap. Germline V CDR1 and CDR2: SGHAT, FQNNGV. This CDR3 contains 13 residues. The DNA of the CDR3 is TGTGCCAGCAGCCCTCTACTTACCGGGGAGCTGTTTTTT. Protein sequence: CASSPLLTGELFF.

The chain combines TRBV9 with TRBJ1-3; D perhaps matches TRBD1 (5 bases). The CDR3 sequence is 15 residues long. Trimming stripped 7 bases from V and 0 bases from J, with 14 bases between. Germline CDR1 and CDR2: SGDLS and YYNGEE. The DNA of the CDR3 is TGTGCCAGCGGTGAACAGGCTAGCTCTGGAAACACCATATATTTT. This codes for CASGEQASSGNTIYF.

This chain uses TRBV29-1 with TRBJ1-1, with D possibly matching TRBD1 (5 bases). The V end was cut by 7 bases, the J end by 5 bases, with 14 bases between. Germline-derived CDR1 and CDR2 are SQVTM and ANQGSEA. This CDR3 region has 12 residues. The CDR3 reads CSAWGGDTEAFF. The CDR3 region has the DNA TGCAGCGCCTGGGGGGGAGATACTGAAGCTTTCTTT.

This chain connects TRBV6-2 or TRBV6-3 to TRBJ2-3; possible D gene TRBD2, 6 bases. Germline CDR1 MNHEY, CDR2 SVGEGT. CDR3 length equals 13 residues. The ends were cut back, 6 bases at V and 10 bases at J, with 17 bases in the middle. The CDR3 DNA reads TGTGCCAGCAGCCCCAGGCGGGAACTGGCGCAGTATTTT. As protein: CASSPRRELAQYF.

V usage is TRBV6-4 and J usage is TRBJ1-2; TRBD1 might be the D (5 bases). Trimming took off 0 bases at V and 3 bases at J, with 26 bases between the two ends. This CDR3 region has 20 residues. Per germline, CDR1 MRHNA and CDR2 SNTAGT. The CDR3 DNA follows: TGTGCCAGCAGTGACTCGCCTCGACTGTACCAGGGAGGGTCCGACTATGGCTACACCTTC. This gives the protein CASSDSPRLYQGGSDYGYTF.

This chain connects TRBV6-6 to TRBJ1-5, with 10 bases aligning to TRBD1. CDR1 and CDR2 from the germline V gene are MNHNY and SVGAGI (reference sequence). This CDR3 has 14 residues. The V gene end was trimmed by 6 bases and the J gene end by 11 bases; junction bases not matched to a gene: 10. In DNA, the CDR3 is TGTGCCAGCAGCTTGGGACAGGGGTTAGTGGCCCAGCATTTT. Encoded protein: CASSLGQGLVAQHF.